Ten or more counts support the clone carrying this TCR beta chain. Its antigen is not known. The record originates from a study of naive and memory T cell subsets. The V gene's germline CDR1 is DFQATT and CDR2 SNEGSKA (reference sequence). The junction had 16 bases not matched to a gene; V was cut back by 0 bases and J by 1 base. The CDR3 contains 19 residues. Study-wide findings and caveats: Over 90% of naive TCR sequences appeared only once, unlike memory subsets.

An equimolar mix of two oligonucleotides served as the beta constant-region primer for TRBC1 and TRBC2. Ligated cDNA was amplified by four rounds of PCR with nested alpha and beta constant-region primers and SP2. Ligation attached a single-stranded oligonucleotide with a 12-nucleotide UMI and the SP2 primer to the cDNA 3' end. MiXCR, run by TCRdb on the UMI-ligation and nested PCR reads, gives a single entry per CDR3 protein. In the table there are tens of thousands of distinct CDR3 sequences, under 20% of which are singletons. CD4 T cells were positively selected, then CD8 T cells from the CD4-negative fraction.

The source is a human donor in good health. The chain couples TRBV20-1 to TRBJ1-1; 8 positions match TRBD1. Sequenced sample: effector memory CD4+ T cells from blood. Subset noted: effector memory, CD45RA- CD27-. CDR3 amino acids: CSARDHSGQGRLGNTEAFF. CDR3 bases: TGCAGTGCTAGAGATCATTCTGGACAGGGTCGACTAGGGAACACTGAAGCTTTCTTT.